This T cell receptor (beta chain) stems from a study of shared clonotypes between healthy human individuals. With respect to this clone: What it binds is not known.

The CDR3 contains 13 residues. CDR1 and CDR2 (germline): SNHLY, FYNNEI. Trimming cost V 4 bases and J 2 bases, with 8 bases left between them. General study results and limits: Relative to their counterparts shared across all four donors, non-shared clonotypes exhibited diminished generation probabilities. Sample collection involved blood only; tissue repertoires are likely different.

Profiled with immunoSEQ multiplex PCR; TCRdb holds only in-frame clones, not every one. The sample yields some 2.1 million clones, roughly 95% seen once. The sequencing sample was made of naive CD4+ T cells sorted from blood. Subset denoted: CD45RA+ positively selected. The V gene is TRBV2, the J gene TRBJ2-5; D perhaps matches TRBD2 (6 bases). The sequence derives from a young man in good health. The CDR3 is CASSADYQETQYF. In DNA, the CDR3 is TGTGCCAGCAGTGCGGACTATCAAGAGACCCAGTACTTC.